Reported below is one T cell receptor (beta chain). Its antigen is currently unknown. The sample is drawn from a study of cytomegalovirus exposure and HLA in healthy donors. The study's findings and limits: Within an earlier analysis, most TCR beta V segments proved productive either about 87% or about 30% of the time. A later analysis linked 15,000 to 20,000 TCR beta sequences to HLA alleles at 0.05 false discovery rate.

The PCR used 60 Vbeta and 13 Jbeta primers. Some clones are missing from TCRdb's copy, which holds only in-frame ones; the method was immunoSEQ multiplex PCR. The sample has 75,000 to 95,000 clones, around 85% seen once. The CDR3 is 15 residues long. Germline-derived CDR1 and CDR2 are LGHNA and YNFKEQ. Losses at the gene ends were 3 bases for V and 4 bases for J; bases not matched to a gene: 5. The receptor was derived from a human donor in good health. What was sequenced was PBMCs. This chain uses TRBV4-2 with TRBJ2-3; 9 bases align to TRBD2. The CDR3 reads CASSHGLAIADTQYF. The CDR3 DNA is TGTGCCAGCAGCCACGGACTAGCGATCGCAGATACGCAGTATTTT.